The source of this T cell receptor (beta chain) is a study of cytomegalovirus exposure and HLA in healthy donors. V gave up 2 bases and J gave up 1 base, with 10 bases separating them. Looked up from germline, CDR1 is MNHEY and CDR2 is SMNVEV (reference sequence). The CDR3 consists of 15 residues. Study-level points and caveats: There were a few CMV-associated chains whose specificity for CMV antigens was confirmed in vitro.

For this clone: Its antigen remains unidentified.

The table came from immunoSEQ multiplex PCR; TCRdb's copy has only in-frame clones and leaves some out. Of 50,000 to 65,000 clones in the sample, approximately 95% were seen once. V is TRBV27 and J is TRBJ2-3; unclear D gene. This receptor was taken from a woman between 18 and 29 years old in good health and CMV-seropositive. The sequenced sample was PBMCs. This CDR3 is CASSLTSAGTDTQYF. The CDR3 coding sequence is TGTGCCAGCAGTTTAACCAGTGCAGGCACAGATACGCAGTATTTT.